What follows is one T cell receptor (beta chain) and its context. Its antigen is currently not known. One base away there is no much larger clone; base qualities are not given. The CDR3 covers 13 residues, taking in both the cysteine and the phenylalanine. Solely the CDR3 DNA is kept, with 39 bases framed from the first base. CDR1 and CDR2, per the germline V gene, are MDHEN and SYDVKM. Deletion took 6 bases off V and 4 bases off J, with a span of 12 bases between the germline ends. TCR beta rearrangements were amplified from genomic DNA isolated from peripheral blood, not from sorted cells or RNA. The data belong to a study of T cell repertoires in aging, cancer and after chemotherapy (dated by TCRdb to about 2019). Turning to the overall study: Six donor age groups were covered, ranging from 30 or younger up to 70 or older, and each group contained at least three individuals. Roughly 9.6 million TCR reads were contained in the full dataset. Alongside 95 to 100 healthy donors serving as a reference group, the cohort included 200 to 250 cancer patients, of whom some 91 had hematological cancers and 110 to 140 had solid cancers. To examine immunoaging and T cell reconstitution after chemotherapy, the study profiled TCR beta repertoires in peripheral blood from healthy donors and cancer patients. TCR repertoires from healthy donor controls were recorded over periods of several months to years and showed clear clonal overlap between repeated samplings. Study-wide findings and limitations: Untreated patients with hematological or solid cancers showed significantly lower blood TCR diversity and higher clonality than age-matched healthy donors. Median generation probability increased over the chemotherapy interval in both cancer cohorts, suggesting repertoire reconstitution through rebound thymic output. According to the authors, the repertoire data do not allow conclusions to be drawn about immunological memory after chemotherapy. Declining TCR diversity with age in healthy donors was mainly explained by loss of richness; in cancer patients, loss of evenness also contributed.

Rearranged TRB sequences spanning V, D and J segments were amplified in a multiplex touch-down PCR with a mixed TRB-A/B primer pool. Illumina adapters and sample indices were attached to the amplicons through two consecutive PCR reactions run with Phusion HS II polymerase. After gel purification with the NucleoSpin Gel and PCR Clean-up kit, the amplicons were checked using Qubit and an Agilent 2100 Bioanalyzer. Sequencing of the libraries was done on an Illumina MiSeq with paired-end, single-indexed 600-cycle runs. In the original analysis: MiXCR versions 2.12 and 3.0.5 were used to process the TRB sequences. Each unique CDR3 nucleotide sequence was counted as one clone, and only productive sequences with at least two reads were retained. Shannon diversity, evenness, clonality (one minus evenness), and alpha-parameterized diversity profiles from alpha 0 to 5 were included as repertoire metrics. The IGoR algorithm was used to calculate generation probabilities of clones in the paired pre- and post-chemotherapy samples. Clones were called with MiXCR by TCRdb after fastp trimmed the public reads at Q25, and only in-frame beta chains were retained. Entries that share a CDR3 protein sequence are merged under the most common genes and DNA. The V and J calls reflect TCRdb's pipeline rather than the authors' work. This sample has several thousand distinct CDR3 sequences in its table, and around 32% of those were observed once. The ten largest clones represent approximately 3% of the sample.

Material: blood. Here the chain combines TRBV28 and TRBJ1-2; no D gene call is confident. This clonotype originated in a human donor in good health. The DNA sequence reads TGTGCCAGCAGAGAGTCTCCCGTCTATGGCTACACCTTC. Translation gives CASRESPVYGYTF.